This TCR beta chain was captured by sequencing in a study of T-cell memory formation after mild COVID-19. Barcoded TCR alpha and TCR beta cDNA libraries with UMIs came from 5'RACE using constant-segment primers. TCRdb recomputed calls from the 5' RACE reads with MiXCR, one row per CDR3 protein. The table includes 150,000 or so distinct CDR3 sequences, about 15% detected once. This clonotype was seen only a few times. The TCR was taken from an adult woman who had mild COVID-19 (a few samples of this study predate the infection). Cell type and time point are not known. Sequencing was performed on PBMCs or a T cell subset sorted from them (not recorded which).

CDR3: CASSLGGYAGELFF. The CDR3 DNA reads TGTGCCAGCAGCTTGGGGGGGTACGCCGGGGAGCTGTTTTTT. V gene TRBV5-6 combines with J gene TRBJ2-2; either TRBD1 or TRBD2 may fit D (5 bases each). V lost 0 bases to trimming and J lost 6 bases, with 9 bases between them. The V gene's germline CDR1 is SGHDT and CDR2 YYEEEE. The CDR3 has 14 residues.